This T cell receptor (beta chain) was recorded in a study of OX40 agonist ivuxolimab in advanced cancers. Study background: Two patients with cutaneous melanoma and one with hepatocellular carcinoma, three in total, showed partial responses. General study results and limits: The mean number of expanded clones was higher in CD8+ T cells than in CD4+. No determination was made of the antigen specificity of the expanded peripheral T cells.

The CDR3 length is 17 residues. Germline V gene sequence: CDR1 MNHNS, CDR2 SASEGT. Trimming cost V 4 bases and J 3 bases; bases outside gene matches: 7. For this clone: Its antigen is as yet unknown.

Produced via immunoSEQ multiplex PCR; TCRdb's table is partial and in-frame only. The sample records approximately 23,000 clones, around four fifths being singletons. The rearrangement joins TRBV6-1 to TRBJ2-4; 12 positions agree with TRBD2. This receptor was taken from an adult with an advanced solid tumor such as melanoma, head and neck, liver or kidney cancer. Source: CD4+ or CD8+ T cells sorted from blood, taken in a trial of the OX40 agonist ivuxolimab. CDR3 DNA sequence: TGTGCCAGCAGTGTTCCCCCTAGCGGGGGGGACAAAAACATTCAGTACTTC. It specifies CASSVPPSGGDKNIQYF.